The 5 T cell receptor beta chains presented below share a single source sample, sequenced in a study of human T cells and chemical hapten exposure. The sample's time point: patch test 1, 2 weeks after DPC sensitization. The treatment: therapeutic diphenylcyclopropenone sensitization with weekly scalp DPC. TCRdb called the RACE reads again in MiXCR, with one record for every CDR3 protein. The sample has around 380,000 distinct CDR3 sequences, nearly 5% seen once; the top ten hold 2% to 2.5%. Sequencing used whole blood, obtained in connection with sensitization to the hapten diphenylcyclopropenone (DPC). These receptors came from a woman between 50 and 59 years old with alopecia areata. Some clones in this sample may be carry-over from other donors' samples.

This clonotype was seen at least ten times. The V and J genes are TRBV29-1 and TRBJ1-5, with 7 bases that match TRBD1. The CDR3 totals 13 residues. V was pared by 6 bases and J by 4 bases, with 6 bases of the junction left unmatched. CDR1 and CDR2 (germline): SQVTM, ANQGSEA. CDR3 bases: TGCAGCGTCGGGACAGAAATTAATCAGCCCCAGCATTTT. Protein product: CSVGTEINQPQHF. The full variable domain, in which reference TRBV29-1 and TRBJ1-5 provide the parts outside the CDR3, is SAVISQKPSRDICQRGTSLTIQCQVDSQVTMMFWYRQQPGQSLTLIATANQGSEATYESGFVIDKFPISRPNLTFSTLTVSNMSPEDSSIYLCSVGTEINQPQHFGDGTRLSIL.

This clonotype turned up a few times. The chain carries TRBV7-2 and TRBJ2-1; 14 positions agree with TRBD2. Germline CDR1 reads SGHTA; CDR2 reads FQGNSA. V lost 1 base, J lost 6 bases, and 8 bases stayed unmatched. The CDR3 sequence is 18 residues long. CDR3 protein: CASSLVTSGGAGSNEQFF. The CDR3, as DNA: TGTGCCAGCAGCTTAGTGACTAGCGGGGGGGCCGGATCCAATGAGCAGTTCTTC.

This clonotype was counted many times. The chain employs TRBV11-2 and TRBJ2-7; D possibly corresponds to TRBD1 (5 bases). CDR1 is SGHAT and CDR2 is FQNNGV in the germline V gene. V lost 5 bases and J 2 bases, leaving 16 bases between the germline ends. This CDR3 contains 15 residues. The CDR3 protein is CASSRTPQITYEQYF. Written as DNA, the CDR3 is TGTGCCAGCAGCCGGACACCACAAATTACCTACGAGCAGTACTTC.

This clonotype was observed at least ten times. The chain links TRBV12-3 or TRBV12-4 to TRBJ1-1, with 7 nucleotides matching TRBD1. The CDR3 is 14 amino acids. The trim removed 6 bases at V and 6 bases at J, leaving 10 bases unmatched. CDR3 in amino acids: CASRPQGGISEAFF. The DNA for the CDR3 is TGTGCCAGCAGACCCCAGGGGGGAATCTCTGAAGCTTTCTTT.

V gene TRBV11-2 combines with J gene TRBJ1-5; unclear D gene. The germline CDR1 and CDR2 sequences are SGHAT and FQNNGV. The CDR3 runs to 14 residues. Trimming left V 5 bases short and J 4 bases short, with 12 bases between. The CDR3 here is CASSPERGNQPQHF. The CDR3 DNA is TGTGCCAGCAGCCCTGAGCGAGGGAATCAGCCCCAGCATTTT. Looking up the rest from reference TRBV11-2 and TRBJ1-5 gives the full variable domain: EAGVAQSPRYKIIEKRQSVAFWCNPISGHATLYWYQQILGQGPKLLIQFQNNGVVDDSQLPKDRFSAERLKGVDSTLKIQPAKLEDSAVYLCASSPERGNQPQHFGDGTRLSIL.